The next 32 T cell receptor beta chains were all read from a single sample in a study of cytomegalovirus exposure and HLA in healthy donors. TCRdb's table, derived via immunoSEQ multiplex PCR, lists solely in-frame clones and lacks some. The sample consists of under 200,000 clones, about 90% of them appearing once. The sequenced material came from PBMCs. The receptors originated from a woman aged 18 to 35 in good health and CMV-seropositive.

The genes are TRBV5-4 and TRBJ1-6, with TRBD1 matching 7 bases. The J segment lost 10 bases and the V segment lost 3 bases, leaving 7 bases of the junction unmatched. Germline CDR1 and CDR2: SGHNT and YYREEE (reference sequence). The CDR3 runs 14 residues. This CDR3 is CASSYDRVRSPLHF. The CDR3 DNA follows: TGTGCCAGCAGCTACGACAGGGTCAGGTCACCCCTCCACTTT.

This chain links TRBV6-5 with TRBJ1-2; 8 nucleotides match TRBD1. CDR1 is MNHEY and CDR2 is SVGAGI in the germline V gene. The CDR3 has 12 residues. With 6 bases clipped from V and 8 bases from J, the junction kept 5 bases outside the gene matches. The CDR3: CASRLQGGGYTF. In nucleotides, the CDR3 is TGTGCCAGCAGACTACAGGGGGGAGGCTACACCTTC.

V usage is TRBV14 and J usage is TRBJ2-1, with 13 bases identical to TRBD2. The CDR3 loop spans 16 amino acids. CDR1 and CDR2 from the germline V gene are SGHDN and FVKESK. The V and J ends lost 1 base and 10 bases, in that order; junction bases with no gene match: 7. The CDR3 coding sequence is TGTGCCAGCAGCCAAGCGGGACTAGCGGGGTATCGGGAGCAGTTCTTC. Protein product: CASSQAGLAGYREQFF.

This chain connects TRBV25-1 to TRBJ2-3, with D possibly being TRBD2 (5 bases). The CDR3 contains 17 residues. Germline-derived CDR1 and CDR2 are MGHDK and SYGVNS. V gave up 1 base and J gave up 2 bases, with 16 bases separating them. DNA of the CDR3: TGTGCCAGCAGTGAATTCAGCCCGGACTTGCCCACAGATACGCAGTATTTT. Its translation is CASSEFSPDLPTDTQYF.

The V call is TRBV30, the J call TRBJ1-1; D might be TRBD1 (5 bases). Trimming took 2 bases from V and 7 from J, leaving 14 bases between them. This CDR3 comprises 13 residues. Per the germline V gene, CDR1 is GTSNPN and CDR2 is SVGIG (reference sequence). CDR3 amino acids: CAWSPRTGVEAFF. The CDR3 DNA reads as TGTGCCTGGAGTCCTAGGACGGGGGTTGAAGCTTTCTTT.

V gene TRBV4-3 combines with J gene TRBJ2-7, with 7 nucleotides matching TRBD2. The CDR3 runs 14 residues. Germline CDR1 is LGHNA and CDR2 is YSLEER. V lost 8 bases to trimming and J lost 0 bases; unmatched junction nucleotides: 7. The CDR3 DNA follows: TGCGCCAGCGGGAGGGTCCTGAGCTCCTACGAGCAGTACTTC. Residues: CASGRVLSSYEQYF.

This rearrangement joins TRBV29-1 to TRBJ1-2, with 7 bases matching TRBD1. CDR3 size: 13 residues. V dropped 6 bases and J dropped 0; count of bases not matched to a gene: 4. The germline V gene has CDR1 SQVTM and CDR2 ANQGSEA. The CDR3 loop is CSVGQATNYGYTF. The DNA of the CDR3 is TGCAGCGTCGGACAGGCGACTAACTATGGCTACACCTTC.

The V gene is TRBV5-1, the J gene TRBJ2-3, with D possibly being TRBD2 (5 bases). Germline CDR1 and CDR2: SGHRS and YFSETQ. V shed 0 bases and J shed 4 bases, with 9 bases lying between them. This CDR3 spans 14 amino acids. The CDR3: CASSLVLASDTQYF. In nucleotides, the CDR3 is TGCGCCAGCAGCTTGGTTCTAGCCTCAGATACGCAGTATTTT.

The rearrangement joins TRBV5-4 to TRBJ2-7, with TRBD2 identical over 12 bases. Germline V gene lookup returns CDR1 SGHNT and CDR2 YYREEE (reference sequence). CDR3 size: 18 residues. V gave up 0 bases and J gave up 3 bases; unmatched junction bases: 10. This chain's CDR3 is CASSLEASGRASGYEQYF. The CDR3 DNA is TGTGCCAGCAGCTTGGAGGCTAGCGGGAGGGCATCGGGCTACGAGCAGTACTTC.

This clone is a singleton in its sample. The chain carries TRBV7-8 and TRBJ2-2; 15 bases fit TRBD2. Germline V gene lookup returns CDR1 SGHVS and CDR2 FQNEAQ. V was clipped by 0 bases and J by 5 bases; unmatched bases: 16. This CDR3 is 22 amino acids long. The CDR3 DNA reads TGTGCCAGCAGCTTAGCCCCTCTAACAGCCAGGACTAGCGGGAGGGTGACCGGGGAGCTGTTTTTT. It translates to CASSLAPLTARTSGRVTGELFF.

This chain links TRBV4-3 with TRBJ2-1, with 10 bases that match TRBD2. The CDR3 runs 15 residues. Trimming at V came to 1 base and at J to 8 bases, leaving 5 bases not matched to a gene. Germline CDR1 is LGHNA and CDR2 is YSLEER. The CDR3 DNA reads TGCGCCAGCAGCCAAGTTTCTAGCGGGAGAGATGAGCAGTTCTTC. Translated, it gives CASSQVSSGRDEQFF.

A few counts support this clone. The chain uses TRBV7-9 and TRBJ1-1; D not certain. V was clipped by 4 bases and J by 4 bases, with 16 bases between them. Per the germline V gene, CDR1 is SEHNR and CDR2 is FQNEAQ (reference sequence). This CDR3 has 15 amino acids. The CDR3 protein is CASSSRITRLTEAFF. In nucleotides, the CDR3 is TGTGCCAGCAGCTCCAGGATCACCCGGCTCACTGAAGCTTTCTTT.

The J gene is TRBJ2-7, the V gene TRBV30; D uncertain. V was trimmed by 1 base and J by 3 bases, leaving 7 bases between them. The germline V gene encodes CDR1 GTSNPN and CDR2 SVGIG (reference sequence). The CDR3 covers 12 residues. The CDR3 nucleotides are TGTGCCTGGAGTGGTCCCGGCTACGAGCAGTACTTC. This codes for CAWSGPGYEQYF.

V usage is TRBV13 and J usage is TRBJ2-3; TRBD2 matches 10 bases. The junction had 2 bases not matched to a gene; V was cut back by 3 bases and J by 5 bases. The germline V gene has CDR1 PRHDT and CDR2 FYEKMQ (reference sequence). The length of the CDR3 is 14 residues. CDR3 in amino acids: CASSFPSGGDTQYF. The CDR3 DNA reads TGTGCCAGCAGCTTTCCTAGCGGGGGAGATACGCAGTATTTT. The full variable domain, rest sourced from reference TRBV13 and TRBJ2-3, is AAGVIQSPRHLIKEKRETATLKCYPIPRHDTVYWYQQGPGQDPQFLISFYEKMQSDKGSIPDRFSAQQFSDYHSELNMSSLELGDSALYFCASSFPSGGDTQYFGPGTRLTVL.

The gene calls are TRBV30 and TRBJ2-2, with D unresolved. Germline lookup yields CDR1 GTSNPN and CDR2 SVGIG (reference sequence). This CDR3 region has 12 residues. Trimming pared 2 bases from V and 7 bases from J, leaving 8 bases between. Here the CDR3 reads CAWSQAGGELFF. The CDR3 DNA sequence: TGTGCCTGGAGTCAGGCTGGCGGGGAGCTGTTTTTT. The variable domain in full, with the rest retrieved from reference TRBV30 and TRBJ2-2, is SQTIHQWPATLVQPVGSPLSLECTVEGTSNPNLYWYRQAAGRGLQLLFYSVGIGQISSEVPQNLSASRPQDRQFILSSKKLLLSDSGFYLCAWSQAGGELFFGEGSRLTVL.

This chain joins TRBV5-1 and TRBJ2-7; 8 bases map to TRBD2. Germline V gives CDR1 SGHRS, CDR2 YFSETQ. After removal of 6 bases from V and 5 bases from J, the junction contained 13 bases not matched to a gene. The CDR3 covers 15 residues. The CDR3 here is CASTDASGSWNEQYF. The CDR3, as DNA: TGCGCCAGCACCGATGCAAGCGGGAGTTGGAACGAGCAGTACTTC.

V and J are TRBV27 and TRBJ2-1; TRBD2 aligns across 11 bases. The germline V gene has CDR1 MNHEY and CDR2 SMNVEV (reference sequence). The trim removed 7 bases at V and 6 bases at J, leaving 14 bases unmatched. The CDR3 consists of 17 residues. The CDR3 bases are TGTGCCAGCACCACTGGACTAGCGGGCCTTACGGGCAATGAGCAGTTCTTC. It yields the protein CASTTGLAGLTGNEQFF.

With respect to this clone: Other nucleotide sequences in the sample specify the same CDR3. The gene calls are TRBV9 and TRBJ2-3, with a tentative D call TRBD1 (6 bases). Germline CDR1 and CDR2: SGDLS and YYNGEE. V was trimmed by 1 base and J by 3 bases, leaving 6 bases between them. CDR3 size: 13 residues. CDR3 sequence (DNA): TGTGCCAGCAGCGTACAGGGGACAGATACGCAGTATTTT. Translating gives CASSVQGTDTQYF. The entire variable domain, with the rest obtained from reference TRBV9 and TRBJ2-3, is as follows: DSGVTQTPKHLITATGQRVTLRCSPRSGDLSVYWYQQSLDQGLQFLIQYYNGEERAKGNILERFSAQQFPDLHSELNLSSLELGDSALYFCASSVQGTDTQYFGPGTRLTVL.

V gene TRBV5-6 combines with J gene TRBJ2-7, with TRBD1 matching over 8 bases. The CDR3 length is 14 residues. Trimming cost V 3 bases and J 2 bases; bases outside gene matches: 4. Looked up from germline, CDR1 is SGHDT and CDR2 is YYEEEE. The CDR3 sequence is CASSWTGRTYEQYF. CDR3 sequence (DNA): TGTGCCAGCAGCTGGACAGGGAGGACCTACGAGCAGTACTTC.

V is TRBV11-2 and J is TRBJ2-1; 7 bases fit TRBD2. Germline-derived CDR1 and CDR2 are SGHAT and FQNNGV. J was trimmed by 5 bases and V by 2 bases; bases with no gene match: 6. The CDR3 runs to 15 residues. The CDR3 reads CASSLWASGDNEQFF. The CDR3 DNA is TGTGCCAGCAGCTTATGGGCTAGCGGTGACAATGAGCAGTTCTTC.

CDR3 DNA sequence: TGCAGCGTTGAAGACGGACTAGAGACCTACGAGCAGTACTTC. Translated, it gives CSVEDGLETYEQYF. The J gene is TRBJ2-7, the V gene TRBV29-1, with 7 bases that match TRBD2. CDR3 length: 14 residues. The V segment lost 0 bases and the J segment 2 bases; nucleotides outside the gene matches: 4. Per germline, CDR1 SQVTM and CDR2 ANQGSEA.

This chain links TRBV4-2 with TRBJ2-1, with a weak D call TRBD2 (6 bases). Germline lookup yields CDR1 LGHNA and CDR2 YNFKEQ. The CDR3 runs 16 residues. Between the trimmed V and J ends, which lost 0 bases and 9 bases, there was a span of 18 bases. The CDR3 reads CASSQDGGRTMGEQFF. The CDR3 coding sequence is TGTGCCAGCAGCCAAGATGGGGGGAGAACTATGGGTGAGCAGTTCTTC.

This sequence joins TRBV29-1 and TRBJ1-2; the D gene is possibly TRBD1 (5 bases). Germline V CDR1 and CDR2: SQVTM, ANQGSEA. The V end lost 6 bases, the J end lost 4 bases, and 12 bases lay between the germline ends. The CDR3 covers 12 residues. The DNA of the CDR3 is TGCAGCGTCGTGACAGAACTCTATGGCTACACCTTC. Its protein is CSVVTELYGYTF.

The V call is TRBV5-1, the J call TRBJ2-7; TRBD2 agrees at 8 bases. Trimming took 4 bases from V and 2 from J; bases not matched to a gene: 11. Germline-derived CDR1 and CDR2 are SGHRS and YFSETQ. The CDR3 spans 16 residues. The CDR3 sequence: CASSPELAGGTYEQYF. The CDR3, as DNA: TGCGCCAGCAGCCCCGAACTGGCGGGGGGCACCTACGAGCAGTACTTC.

The V and J genes are TRBV2 and TRBJ1-5; unclear D gene. This CDR3 is 14 amino acids long. V lost 4 bases to trimming and J lost 8 bases, with 15 bases between them. CDR1 and CDR2 from the germline V gene are SNHLY and FYNNEI. DNA of the CDR3: TGTGCCAGCAGTGCCGACCGGGGATCGGAGCCCCAGCATTTT. This encodes CASSADRGSEPQHF.

V gene TRBV7-8 combines with J gene TRBJ2-7; 9 bases line up with TRBD2. The CDR3 is 16 residues long. The germline V gene has CDR1 SGHVS and CDR2 FQNEAQ. V lost 3 bases to trimming and J lost 2 bases; unmatched junction nucleotides: 8. The CDR3 is CASSFLVAGGPYEQYF. The CDR3 DNA is TGTGCCAGCAGCTTTTTGGTGGCGGGGGGGCCCTACGAGCAGTACTTC.

The V call is TRBV2, the J call TRBJ2-1; TRBD1 might be the D (6 bases). Germline loops: CDR1 SNHLY, CDR2 FYNNEI. The CDR3 is 16 amino acids. Deletions cut 6 bases from V and 7 bases from J, with 22 bases between. The CDR3 DNA reads as TGTGCCAGCAGCTTTAGACAGGACCCTTCGGGGAATGAGCAGTTCTTC. Its protein is CASSFRQDPSGNEQFF.

V and J are TRBV6-4 and TRBJ2-2; no firm D call. CDR3 size: 13 residues. V gave up 0 bases and J gave up 4 bases, with 3 bases separating them. Germline lookup yields CDR1 MRHNA and CDR2 SNTAGT. The CDR3 reads CASSDSSTGELFF. The DNA for the CDR3 is TGTGCCAGCAGTGACTCTAGCACCGGGGAGCTGTTTTTT.

The chain is built from TRBV7-9 and TRBJ2-7, with 9 nucleotides matching TRBD2. The ends lost 10 bases at V and 3 bases at J; junction bases unmatched: 10. This CDR3 has 14 amino acids. Germline V CDR1 and CDR2: SEHNR, FQNEAQ (reference sequence). Here the CDR3 reads CATYETSGGYEQYF. CDR3 DNA sequence: TGTGCCACCTATGAGACTAGCGGCGGCTACGAGCAGTACTTC. The whole variable domain, filled in from reference TRBV7-9 and TRBJ2-7, reads DTGVSQNPRHKITKRGQNVTFRCDPISEHNRLYWYRQTLGQGPEFLTYFQNEAQLEKSRLLSDRFSAERPKGSFSTLEIQRTEQGDSAMYLCATYETSGGYEQYFGPGTRLTVT.

The genes are TRBV7-9 and TRBJ2-3; tentatively, D is TRBD1 (5 bases). Germline CDR1 and CDR2: SEHNR and FQNEAQ (reference sequence). V was cut by 3 bases and J by 0 bases, with 10 bases left in between. The CDR3 totals 15 residues. In DNA, the CDR3 is TGTGCCAGCAGCTTGGGCAGGGCGAGCACAGATACGCAGTATTTT. Its protein product is CASSLGRASTDTQYF.

The J gene is TRBJ2-7, the V gene TRBV9, with D maybe TRBD1 (6 bases). Trimming shortened V by 0 bases and J by 1 base, and 11 bases separated the two germline ends. This CDR3 is built from 15 residues. Germline assignment: CDR1 SGDLS and CDR2 YYNGEE. The CDR3: CASSVADSASYEQYF. CDR3 bases: TGTGCCAGCAGCGTAGCGGACAGTGCGTCCTACGAGCAGTACTTC.

The chain has TRBV10-3 and TRBJ1-2; perhaps TRBD1 as D (5 bases). The CDR3 covers 16 residues. CDR1 and CDR2 from the germline V gene are ENHRY and SYGVKD. V dropped 4 bases and J dropped 3 bases, with 18 bases sitting between them. CDR3 amino acids: CAISARERGEDYGYTF. CDR3 in DNA: TGTGCCATCAGTGCGAGGGAACGGGGGGAAGACTATGGCTACACCTTC.